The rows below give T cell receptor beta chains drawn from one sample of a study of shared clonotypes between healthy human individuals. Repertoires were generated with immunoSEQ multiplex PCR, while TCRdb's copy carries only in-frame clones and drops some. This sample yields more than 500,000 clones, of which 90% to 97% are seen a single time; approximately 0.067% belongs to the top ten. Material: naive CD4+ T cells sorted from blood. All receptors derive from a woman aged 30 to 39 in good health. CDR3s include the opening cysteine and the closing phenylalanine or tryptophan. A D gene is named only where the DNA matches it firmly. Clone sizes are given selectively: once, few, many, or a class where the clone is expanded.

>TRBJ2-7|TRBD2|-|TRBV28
CASSFGLAGSHEQYF
TGTGCCAGCAGTTTTGGACTAGCGGGATCCCACGAGCAGTACTTC
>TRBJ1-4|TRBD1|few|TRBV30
CAWSRDSGEKLFF
TGTGCCTGGAGTAGGGACAGCGGTGAAAAACTGTTTTTT
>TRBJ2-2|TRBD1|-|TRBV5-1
CASSVTGGLGELFF
TGCGCCAGCAGCGTGACAGGGGGCCTCGGGGAGCTGTTTTTT
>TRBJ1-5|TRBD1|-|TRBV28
CASSLPDRGYQPQHF
TGTGCCAGCAGTTTACCCGACAGGGGATATCAGCCCCAGCATTTT
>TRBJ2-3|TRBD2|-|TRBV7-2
CASSLAGVAGVPDTQYF
TGTGCCAGCAGCTTAGCGGGGGTAGCGGGAGTCCCAGATACGCAGTATTTT
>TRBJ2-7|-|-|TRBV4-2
CASSQDRSEQYF
TGTGCCAGCAGCCAAGACAGATCCGAGCAGTACTTC
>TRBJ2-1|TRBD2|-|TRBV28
CASRGLVTGNEQFF
TGTGCCAGCAGGGGACTAGTGACCGGCAATGAGCAGTTCTTC
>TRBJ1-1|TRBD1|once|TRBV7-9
CASSTLRGQGEKAFF
TGTGCCAGCAGCACCCTTCGGGGACAGGGGGAAAAAGCTTTCTTT
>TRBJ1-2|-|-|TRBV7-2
CASSLAPEDGYTF
TGTGCCAGCAGCTTAGCTCCGGAGGATGGCTACACCTTC
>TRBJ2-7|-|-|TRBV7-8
CASSPQGSQRHEQYF
TGTGCCAGCAGCCCCCAGGGATCCCAACGGCACGAGCAGTACTTC